Listed below are T cell receptor beta chains from one sample, sequenced in a study of T cell responses to AZD1222 COVID-19 vaccine. The protocol was immunoSEQ multiplex PCR, while the TCRdb copy is restricted to in-frame clones and leaves out a portion. The sample carries some 74,000 clones, around 81% recorded once. Here the sequenced sample was peripheral blood, taken on day 0 of AZD1222 vaccination. These receptor sequences come from an adult in good health. Each CDR3 is given with its conserved first and last residue. A D gene is named only where the DNA matches it firmly. Expanded clones are given a class, and other clones once, few, many or no size at all.

D gene: TRBD1; clone size: -; V gene: TRBV7-8; J gene: TRBJ1-5; CDR3 DNA: TGTGCCAGCAGCTTAGGGGGACAGGGGTATCAGCCCCAGCATTTT; CDR3 protein: CASSLGGQGYQPQHF
D gene: -; clone size: -; V gene: TRBV18; J gene: TRBJ1-1; CDR3 DNA: TGTGCCAGCTCACCGTCAGGGAGCTTGAACACTGAAGCTTTCTTT; CDR3 protein: CASSPSGSLNTEAFF
D gene: -; clone size: -; V gene: TRBV11-2; J gene: TRBJ2-2; CDR3 DNA: TGTGCCAGCAGCGGGACTCCCATGGCCGGGGAGCTGTTTTTT; CDR3 protein: CASSGTPMAGELFF
D gene: -; clone size: once; V gene: TRBV5-1; J gene: TRBJ2-4; CDR3 DNA: TGCGCCAGCAGCTTGGCCATAGGACAACGAGCCAAAAACATTCAGTACTTC; CDR3 protein: CASSLAIGQRAKNIQYF
D gene: TRBD1; clone size: -; V gene: TRBV10-3; J gene: TRBJ1-1; CDR3 DNA: TGTGCCACGAGACAGGGTGGTACTGAAGCTTTCTTT; CDR3 protein: CATRQGGTEAFF
D gene: -; clone size: -; V gene: TRBV6-2/TRBV6-3; J gene: TRBJ2-3; CDR3 DNA: TGTGCCAGCAGCCACCGACAGACTAGCACAGATACGCAGTATTTT; CDR3 protein: CASSHRQTSTDTQYF
D gene: -; clone size: once; V gene: TRBV9; J gene: TRBJ1-6; CDR3 DNA: TGTGCCAGCAGCGTGGCCAAGAGCTCCTATAATTCACCCCTCCACTTT; CDR3 protein: CASSVAKSSYNSPLHF
D gene: -; clone size: -; V gene: TRBV21-1; J gene: TRBJ1-6; CDR3 DNA: TGTGCCAGCAGGACCCGTGAGTGTTCTGGTTCACCCCTCCACTTT; CDR3 protein: CASRTRECSGSPLHF
D gene: -; clone size: few; V gene: TRBV7-9; J gene: TRBJ1-2; CDR3 DNA: TGTGCCAGCAGCCCCGTAGCAGGGGCCCCCAGCTACACCTTC; CDR3 protein: CASSPVAGAPSYTF
D gene: TRBD2; clone size: -; V gene: TRBV18; J gene: TRBJ2-1; CDR3 DNA: TGTGCCAGCTCACCGCGGACTAGCGGGGGGGCCGAGGGTGAGCAGTTCTTC; CDR3 protein: CASSPRTSGGAEGEQFF
D gene: TRBD2; clone size: -; V gene: TRBV11-2; J gene: TRBJ2-4; CDR3 DNA: TGTGCCAGCAGCCTCGGGACTAGCGGGGGGGCCTTAAACATTCAGTACTTC; CDR3 protein: CASSLGTSGGALNIQYF
D gene: -; clone size: -; V gene: TRBV19; J gene: TRBJ1-1; CDR3 DNA: TGTGCCAGTAGTATAGTGGGGCAGGGGTACACTGAAGCTTTCTTT; CDR3 protein: CASSIVGQGYTEAFF
D gene: TRBD1; clone size: -; V gene: TRBV7-2; J gene: TRBJ2-1; CDR3 DNA: TGTGCCAGCAGTAAGACAGGGGGCGAGAATGAGCAGTTCTTC; CDR3 protein: CASSKTGGENEQFF
D gene: -; clone size: -; V gene: TRBV3-1/TRBV3-2; J gene: TRBJ2-1; CDR3 DNA: TGTGCCAGCAGCCAAGGCCCAGGTGAGCAGTTCTTC; CDR3 protein: CASSQGPGEQFF
D gene: -; clone size: -; V gene: TRBV28; J gene: TRBJ2-5; CDR3 DNA: TGTGCCAGCATGAGGGTTCATCGTACGGAGACCCAGTACTTC; CDR3 protein: CASMRVHRTETQYF
D gene: TRBD2; clone size: -; V gene: TRBV14; J gene: TRBJ2-7; CDR3 DNA: TGTGCCAGCGCAAGACTAGCGGGAGCCTACGAGCAGTACTTC; CDR3 protein: CASARLAGAYEQYF
D gene: TRBD1; clone size: few; V gene: TRBV6-1; J gene: TRBJ1-1; CDR3 DNA: TGTGCCAGCAGTGAGAGACAGGGAGGAAACACTGAAGCTTTCTTT; CDR3 protein: CASSERQGGNTEAFF
D gene: -; clone size: once; V gene: TRBV2; J gene: TRBJ2-7; CDR3 DNA: TGTGCCAGCAGTGTCGGATACTCCTACGAGCAGTACTTC; CDR3 protein: CASSVGYSYEQYF
D gene: -; clone size: -; V gene: TRBV29-1; J gene: TRBJ1-1; CDR3 DNA: TGCAGCGTTATACAGCAGAACACTGAAGCTTTCTTT; CDR3 protein: CSVIQQNTEAFF
D gene: -; clone size: -; V gene: TRBV7-2; J gene: TRBJ1-1; CDR3 DNA: TGTGCCAGCAGCTCCAGAGGGATCATGAACACTGAAGCTTTCTTT; CDR3 protein: CASSSRGIMNTEAFF
D gene: -; clone size: -; V gene: TRBV5-1; J gene: TRBJ2-5; CDR3 DNA: TGCGCCAGCAGCTTGCTGGGCTCGCGGACCCAGTACTTC; CDR3 protein: CASSLLGSRTQYF
D gene: TRBD2; clone size: few; V gene: TRBV5-1; J gene: TRBJ2-2; CDR3 DNA: TGCGCCAGCAGTTTTTCTCTAGCGGGAGCAGCCGGGGAGCTGTTTTTT; CDR3 protein: CASSFSLAGAAGELFF
D gene: -; clone size: once; V gene: TRBV3-1/TRBV3-2; J gene: TRBJ2-6; CDR3 DNA: TGTGCCAGCAGCCAAAATTCTTGGGGTTCTGGGGCCAACGTCCTGACTTTC; CDR3 protein: CASSQNSWGSGANVLTF
D gene: -; clone size: -; V gene: TRBV29-1; J gene: TRBJ1-2; CDR3 DNA: TGCAGCGTTGAGGTCAGGGGCGTCAGTGGCTACACCTTC; CDR3 protein: CSVEVRGVSGYTF
D gene: -; clone size: -; V gene: TRBV30; J gene: TRBJ1-5; CDR3 DNA: TGTGCCTGGAGTACCTTAGGAGGGTTAAGTCAGCCCCAGCATTTT; CDR3 protein: CAWSTLGGLSQPQHF
D gene: -; clone size: -; V gene: TRBV18; J gene: TRBJ1-3; CDR3 DNA: TGTGCCAGCTCACCCGCCGGCTCTGGAAACACCATATATTTT; CDR3 protein: CASSPAGSGNTIYF
D gene: -; clone size: -; V gene: TRBV20-1; J gene: TRBJ2-1; CDR3 DNA: TGCAGTGCTACCCCCGGAGTCGGGCAGTTCTTC; CDR3 protein: CSATPGVGQFF
D gene: -; clone size: -; V gene: TRBV2; J gene: TRBJ1-1; CDR3 DNA: TGTGCCATCTCAGTTGGTGAAGCTTTCTTT; CDR3 protein: CAISVGEAFF
D gene: TRBD1; clone size: -; V gene: TRBV27; J gene: TRBJ1-4; CDR3 DNA: TGTGCCAGCAGTCGGACAGGGGGAGGTGAAAAACTGTTTTTT; CDR3 protein: CASSRTGGGEKLFF
D gene: TRBD1; clone size: -; V gene: TRBV6-5; J gene: TRBJ1-6; CDR3 DNA: TGTGCCAGCAGTTACTCGAACAGGGGGGAATCACCCCTCCACTTT; CDR3 protein: CASSYSNRGESPLHF
D gene: TRBD1; clone size: -; V gene: TRBV2; J gene: TRBJ1-4; CDR3 DNA: TGTGCCAGCAGTGACCCGGGGACAGCCGCAACTAATGAAAAACTGTTTTTT; CDR3 protein: CASSDPGTAATNEKLFF
D gene: -; clone size: -; V gene: TRBV28; J gene: TRBJ1-1; CDR3 DNA: TGTGCCAGCAGTTTGTCATTGGAGACTGAAGCTTTCTTT; CDR3 protein: CASSLSLETEAFF